The clone carrying this T cell receptor (beta chain) was observed a few times. Its antigen is as yet unknown. Prepared libraries of TCR beta cDNA carried unique molecular identifiers. Each sample of about 1 to 10 million input T cells yielded around 500,000 cDNA molecules, so each molecule approximated one T cell. TCRdb itself ran the PCR reads through MiXCR, one entry per CDR3 protein. This table has some 190,000 distinct CDR3 sequences, approximately 28% appearing once. The CDR3 runs to 18 residues. Trimming left V 5 bases short and J 2 bases short, with 22 bases between. Germline-derived CDR1 and CDR2 are ENHRY and SYGVKD. The data are from a study of post-analysis software for immune sequencing data. Across the study: The disease courses covered relapsing-remitting, secondary progressive and progressive-relapsing multiple sclerosis. The study, taken as a whole, reports: Samples from one preparation batch, clustered by F measure, grouped strongly together. Significantly lower normalized Chao1 diversity was found in patients with multiple sclerosis relative to controls. Comparison of patients with controls showed 5 or 6 TRBV segments more frequent in patients, TRBV5-6, TRBV5-1 and TRBV20-1 among them.

The chain employs TRBV10-3 and TRBJ1-3; a possible D gene is TRBD1 (6 bases). The sample was blood. The sequence came from a girl under 18 with multiple sclerosis. The CDR3 DNA reads as TGTGCCATCAGTTCCGGGACACAAGGCCTGGGCCCTGGAAACACCATATATTTT. Residues: CAISSGTQGLGPGNTIYF.